Detailed here is one T cell receptor beta chain. Its antigen is currently not known. Base qualities are missing; no much larger clone stands one base away. The germline V gene encodes CDR1 SGHVS and CDR2 FQNEAQ. V is shortened by 6 bases, J by 2 bases, and the region joining them spans 21 bases. From cysteine to phenylalanine, the CDR3 is 17 amino acids long. Only the CDR3 portion is preserved as DNA: 51 bases, with reading frame beginning at the first base. These data originate in a study of spatial heterogeneity in lung cancer (dated by TCRdb to about 2019). Regarding the study in general: More beta-chain than alpha-chain transcripts were consistently detected, likely reflecting higher beta-chain transcript abundance. In the raw uncorrected reads, each unique combination of TCR and UMI appeared more than ten times on average. Nonsynonymous mutation counts, determined by whole-exome sequencing of tumor tissue, were related to features of the TCR repertoire. The study quantitatively compared TCR alpha and beta repertoires across multiple tumor regions, matched nontumor lung and blood in non-small cell lung cancer. Both alpha and beta chains were TCR-sequenced in samples taken at surgery, namely 220 tumor regions, around 64 matched nontumor lung samples and 56 PBMC samples.

The sample's time point label, in plain terms: sample taken at primary tumor resection. Whole RNA extracted from tumor and nontumor lung tissue, or from cryopreserved PBMC samples, was used for TCR sequencing without cell sorting. The donors were more than 60 patients from the lung TRACERx cohort who had early-stage, untreated non-small cell lung cancer. Patients were selected for TCR sequencing only if sufficient RNA was available from at least two tumor regions. Libraries were prepared through 5' RACE. Sequencing instrument: NextSeq 500. The TCR library protocol attached a unique molecular identifier to each TCR cDNA molecule to allow correction of PCR and sequencing errors. For the original study's pipeline: TCR identification, UMI-based error correction and CDR3 extraction were performed with Decombinator tools. Expanded TCRs were defined as those above a frequency of 2 per 1,000, corresponding to the top 1% of the tumor frequency distribution. Renyi diversity was computed with the R vegan package after each repertoire had been subsampled 100 times to 5,000 TCRs. To build CDR3 similarity networks, amino acid triplet string-kernel similarity was used, and CDR3s were connected when their pairwise similarity was above 0.82. TCRdb reprocessing: public reads trimmed at Q25 with fastp, clones called with MiXCR, in-frame beta chains kept. Entries are consolidated by CDR3 protein sequence, retaining the most common genes and DNA. Here the V and J calls rest on TCRdb's processing, not on the authors' analysis. Across this sample there are approximately 81,000 distinct CDR3 sequences, with around 13% seen only once. The ten top clones hold under 5.5% of the sample.

Study-level results and caveats: Confirming at a functional level the hypothesis that regional TCRs recognize regional mutations was considered to require additional single-cell paired TCR alpha and beta sequencing. Ubiquitous expanded tumor TCRs were detected in blood more often at tumor resection than at routine follow-up.

Rearrangement joined TRBV7-8 to TRBJ2-3; the D segment could be TRBD1, given 5 matching bases. Sequences were derived from PBMCs, sampled at surgery. The origin of this receptor is a male donor with early-stage non-small cell lung cancer. The nucleotide sequence is given as TGTGCCAGCAGGCGATTAGGGCAAGGGGCCCTCACAGATACGCAGTATTTT. Translated, it reads CASRRLGQGALTDTQYF.